These 4 T cell receptor beta chains were all obtained from the same sample, sequenced in a study of technical replicates of blood from four donors. Produced via immunoSEQ multiplex PCR; TCRdb's table is partial and in-frame only. The table has under 85,000 clones, roughly 97% seen once. Sequencing was done on a sample of T cells isolated from PBMCs. The receptors stem from a human donor in good health.

The CDR3 loop reads CASSAHLASAYNEQFF. CDR3 sequence (DNA): TGTGCCAGCAGCGCCCACCTCGCTAGCGCTTACAATGAGCAGTTCTTC. V usage is TRBV9 and J usage is TRBJ2-1; TRBD2 is a possible D gene (6 bases). V lost 3 bases and J lost 4, with 17 bases in between. CDR3 length equals 16 residues. The germline gives CDR1 SGDLS, CDR2 YYNGEE.

The gene calls are TRBV27 and TRBJ1-1; D is undetermined. V lost 6 bases and J 2 bases, leaving 10 bases between the germline ends. This CDR3 comprises 13 residues. Germline lookup yields CDR1 MNHEY and CDR2 SMNVEV (reference sequence). CDR3 coding DNA: TGTGCCAGCAGCTGGAGAACAAACACTGAAGCTTTCTTT. Its protein product is CASSWRTNTEAFF.

The rearrangement links TRBV27 to TRBJ1-2; 7 positions match TRBD1. In germline, CDR1 is MNHEY, CDR2 SMNVEV (reference sequence). V lost 4 bases, J lost 7 bases, and 6 bases stayed unmatched. This CDR3 spans 13 amino acids. The CDR3 nucleotides read TGTGCCAGCAGTTCGGACGACAGGGCTGGCTACACCTTC. Translated: CASSSDDRAGYTF.

CDR3 bases: TGTGCCAGCAGCTTGTCACACGTACACACCCATAGCAATCAGCCCCAGCATTTT. It specifies CASSLSHVHTHSNQPQHF. The V call is TRBV7-8, the J call TRBJ1-5; D not certain. The ends were cut back, 3 bases at V and 0 bases at J, with 18 bases in the middle. Germline CDR1 SGHVS, CDR2 FQNEAQ. This CDR3 region has 18 residues.